Below, one TCR beta chain is given with its context. This specimen belongs to a study of blood T cell repertoires in COVID-19. The CDR3 loop spans 15 amino acids. Germline V gene data show CDR1 as SNHLY and CDR2 as FYNNEI. V gave up 8 bases and J gave up 7 bases; unmatched junction bases: 11. Seattle's enrolled individuals joined amid active infection and were then monitored longitudinally. Sequencing was performed with immunoSEQ multiplex PCR; in TCRdb, only in-frame clones are kept and a portion is missing. The sample holds fewer than 700,000 clones, 85% to 90% seen once. This receptor was taken from a woman aged 50 to 65 with COVID-19, enrolled during active disease. The sequenced material came from peripheral blood. The chain couples TRBV2 to TRBJ1-5; 10 bases align to TRBD1. CDR3 amino acids: CASHAGTGAFQPQHF. The CDR3 DNA sequence: TGTGCCAGCCACGCCGGGACAGGGGCTTTCCAGCCCCAGCATTTT.